The 6 T cell receptor beta chains presented below share a single source sample, sequenced in a study of T cells in Graves' hyperthyroidism and ophthalmopathy. The TCR beta CDR3 regions underwent amplification using RNA transcripts as the source. In the first-round RT-PCR of the TCR CDR3, the HTBI primer set was used. One entry per CDR3 protein results from TCRdb running MiXCR on the multiplex PCR reads. The data hold hundreds of thousands of distinct CDR3 sequences, with 38% observed a single time. The specimen was blood. The source of these receptors is a man younger than 35 with Graves' hyperthyroidism.

This sequence joins TRBV15 and TRBJ2-2, with D hard to call. The length of the CDR3 is 12 residues. V dropped 3 bases and J dropped 8 bases, with 7 bases sitting between them. Germline V CDR1 and CDR2: LNHNV, YYDKDF (reference sequence). The DNA of the CDR3 is TGTGCCACCAGCAGGCAAGATGGGGAGCTGTTTTTT. Amino acids: CATSRQDGELFF.

The chain carries TRBV2 and TRBJ1-4; 7 nucleotides align to TRBD1. There are 14 residues in the CDR3. V was pared by 6 bases and J by 8 bases, with 9 bases of the junction left unmatched. The germline V gene has CDR1 SNHLY and CDR2 FYNNEI. This CDR3 reads CASRSTGPGEKLFF. Here the CDR3 DNA reads TGTGCCAGCAGGTCGACAGGGCCTGGGGAAAAACTGTTTTTT.

The gene calls are TRBV20-1 and TRBJ1-5; TRBD1 is a possible D gene (6 bases). The germline V gene encodes CDR1 DFQATT and CDR2 SNEGSKA (reference sequence). V lost 6 bases, J lost 8 bases, and 20 bases lay in between. CDR3 length: 14 residues. CDR3 region: CSAGTSGGLEPQHF. CDR3 DNA sequence: TGCAGTGCCGGGACTAGCGGGGGGCTAGAGCCCCAGCATTTT.

Only a few counts were recorded for this clonotype. The chain couples TRBV5-4 to TRBJ1-2, with D maybe TRBD1 (5 bases). Trimming took off 0 bases at V and 8 bases at J, with 14 bases between the two ends. Germline CDR1 SGHNT, CDR2 YYREEE (reference sequence). The CDR3 contains 14 residues. CDR3 coding DNA: TGTGCCAGCAGCTTGGAAGGTGGACGGACAGGCTACACCTTC. Its protein product is CASSLEGGRTGYTF.

The rearrangement links TRBV7-2 to TRBJ2-7; D gene uncertain. The CDR3 consists of 16 residues. Germline CDR1 reads SGHTA; CDR2 reads FQGNSA. Trimming removed 4 bases from V and 2 bases from J, with 18 bases in between. The CDR3 bases are TGTGCCAGCAGCTCAACACTGGACGCGTCAGCCTACGAGCAGTACTTC. It encodes CASSSTLDASAYEQYF.

This clonotype occurred many times. The rearrangement uses TRBV15 and TRBJ2-5, with no clear D. CDR1 is LNHNV, CDR2 YYDKDF, per germline (reference sequence). The CDR3 spans 15 residues. The V gene lost 1 base and the J gene lost 1 base, with 10 bases spanning the gap. The CDR3, as DNA: TGTGCCACCAGCAGAGCGACGGATACCCAAGAGACCCAGTACTTC. Its protein product is CATSRATDTQETQYF. Combining the CDR3 with reference TRBV15 and TRBJ2-5 gives the whole variable domain DAMVIQNPRYQVTQFGKPVTLSCSQTLNHNVMYWYQQKSSQAPKLLFHYYDKDFNNEADTPDNFQSRRPNTSFCFLDIRSPGLGDTAMYLCATSRATDTQETQYFGPGTRLLVL.